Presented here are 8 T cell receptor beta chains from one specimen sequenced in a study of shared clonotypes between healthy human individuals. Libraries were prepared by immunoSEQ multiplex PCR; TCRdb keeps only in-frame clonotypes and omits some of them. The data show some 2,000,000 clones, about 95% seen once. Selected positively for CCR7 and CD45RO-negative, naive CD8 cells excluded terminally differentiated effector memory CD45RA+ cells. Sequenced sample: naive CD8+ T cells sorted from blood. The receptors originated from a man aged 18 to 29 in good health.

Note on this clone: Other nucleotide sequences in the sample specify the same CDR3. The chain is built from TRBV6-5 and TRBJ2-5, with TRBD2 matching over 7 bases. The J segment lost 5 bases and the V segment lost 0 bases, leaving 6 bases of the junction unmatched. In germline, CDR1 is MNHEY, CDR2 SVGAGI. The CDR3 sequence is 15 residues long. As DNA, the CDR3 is TGTGCCAGCAGTTACTCGACGGGGGGTGGCGAGACCCAGTACTTC. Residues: CASSYSTGGGETQYF.

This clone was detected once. In nucleotides, the CDR3 is TGTGCCAGCAGAGGAACAGAGACCAATGAGCAGTTCTTC. Amino acids: CASRGTETNEQFF. The chain couples TRBV11-1 to TRBJ2-1, with unresolved D. The germline CDR1 and CDR2 sequences are SGHAT and FQDESV (reference sequence). The CDR3 spans 13 residues. Trimming stripped 6 bases from V and 6 bases from J, with 12 bases between.

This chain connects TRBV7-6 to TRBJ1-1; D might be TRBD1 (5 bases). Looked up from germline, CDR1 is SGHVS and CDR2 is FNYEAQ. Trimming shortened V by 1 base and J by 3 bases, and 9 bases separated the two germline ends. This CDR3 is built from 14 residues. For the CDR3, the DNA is TGTGCCAGCAGCTTAGGTCAGGGTGACACTGAAGCTTTCTTT. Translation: CASSLGQGDTEAFF.

This CDR3 is CASTRGGAGELFF. The DNA for the CDR3 is TGTGCCAGCACCCGCGGCGGAGCCGGGGAGCTGTTTTTT. The V call is TRBV7-6, the J call TRBJ2-2, with D hard to call. The germline V gene encodes CDR1 SGHVS and CDR2 FNYEAQ. CDR3 size: 13 residues. V lost 7 bases to trimming and J lost 6 bases, with 12 bases between them.

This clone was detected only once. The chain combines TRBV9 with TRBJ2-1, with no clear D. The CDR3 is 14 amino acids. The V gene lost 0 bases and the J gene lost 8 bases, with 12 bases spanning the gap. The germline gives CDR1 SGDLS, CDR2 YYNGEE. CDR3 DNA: TGTGCCAGCAGCGTAGATCTTCCGGTTGATGAGCAGTTCTTC. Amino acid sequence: CASSVDLPVDEQFF.

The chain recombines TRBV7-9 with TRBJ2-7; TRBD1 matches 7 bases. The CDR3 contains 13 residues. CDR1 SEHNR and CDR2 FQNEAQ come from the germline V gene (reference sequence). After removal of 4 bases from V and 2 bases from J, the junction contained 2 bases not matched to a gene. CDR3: CASSYTGAYEQYF. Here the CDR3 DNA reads TGTGCCAGCAGCTATACAGGGGCCTACGAGCAGTACTTC.

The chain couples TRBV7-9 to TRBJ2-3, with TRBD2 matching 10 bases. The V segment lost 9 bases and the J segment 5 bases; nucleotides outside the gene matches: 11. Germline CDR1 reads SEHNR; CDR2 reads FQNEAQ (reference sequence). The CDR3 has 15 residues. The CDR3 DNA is TGTGCCAGTCAACCTAGCGGGAGTTCTCTAGATACGCAGTATTTT. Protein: CASQPSGSSLDTQYF. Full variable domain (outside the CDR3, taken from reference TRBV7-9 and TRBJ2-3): DTGVSQNPRHKITKRGQNVTFRCDPISEHNRLYWYRQTLGQGPEFLTYFQNEAQLEKSRLLSDRFSAERPKGSFSTLEIQRTEQGDSAMYLCASQPSGSSLDTQYFGPGTRLTVL.

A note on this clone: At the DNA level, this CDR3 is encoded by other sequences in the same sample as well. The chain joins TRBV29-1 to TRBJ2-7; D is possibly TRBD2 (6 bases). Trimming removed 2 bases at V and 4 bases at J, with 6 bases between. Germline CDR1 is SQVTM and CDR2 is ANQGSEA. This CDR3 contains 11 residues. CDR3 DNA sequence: TGCAGCGTTGAACGGGGGTACGAGCAGTACTTC. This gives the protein CSVERGYEQYF.